This note documents a single T cell receptor (beta chain) sequence. Its target is not known. The data are from a study of T cell responses to AZD1222 COVID-19 vaccine. Study at large: Combined were second doses at about 4 or about 12 weeks.

General study points: Clonal diversity was possibly underestimated, and the donors were mostly white British, with more females. Unmutated regions of variants are reportedly targeted by nearly half of spike-specific TCRs.

The repertoire was sequenced with immunoSEQ multiplex PCR; TCRdb's copy has only in-frame clones and lacks some. The sample lists around 130,000 clones; more than 85% were seen once. Sequenced here: peripheral blood, sampled on day 0 of AZD1222 vaccination. This receptor was taken from an adult in good health.

CDR3 sequence: CASSVAGTSGRGEQFF. CDR3 in DNA: TGTGCCAGCAGCGTAGCTGGGACTAGCGGGAGGGGAGAGCAGTTCTTC. V gene TRBV9 combines with J gene TRBJ2-1; 16 bases agree with TRBD2. The germline gives CDR1 SGDLS, CDR2 YYNGEE. After removal of 0 bases from V and 10 bases from J, the junction contained 4 bases not matched to a gene. This CDR3 is built from 16 residues.